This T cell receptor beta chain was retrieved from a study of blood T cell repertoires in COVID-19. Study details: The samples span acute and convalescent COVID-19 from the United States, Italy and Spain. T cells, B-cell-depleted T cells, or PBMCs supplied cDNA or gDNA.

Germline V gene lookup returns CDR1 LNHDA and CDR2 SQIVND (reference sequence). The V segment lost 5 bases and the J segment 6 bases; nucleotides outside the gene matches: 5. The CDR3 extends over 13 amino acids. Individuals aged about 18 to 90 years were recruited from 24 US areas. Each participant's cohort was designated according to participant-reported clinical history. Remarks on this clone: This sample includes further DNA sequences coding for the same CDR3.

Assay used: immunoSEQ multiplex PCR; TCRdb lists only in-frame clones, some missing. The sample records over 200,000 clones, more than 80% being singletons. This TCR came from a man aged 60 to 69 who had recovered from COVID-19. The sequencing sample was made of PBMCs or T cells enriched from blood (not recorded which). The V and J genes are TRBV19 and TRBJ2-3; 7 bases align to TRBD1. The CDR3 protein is CASSVQGTDTQYF. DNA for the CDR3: TGTGCCAGTAGTGTACAGGGGACCGATACGCAGTATTTT.